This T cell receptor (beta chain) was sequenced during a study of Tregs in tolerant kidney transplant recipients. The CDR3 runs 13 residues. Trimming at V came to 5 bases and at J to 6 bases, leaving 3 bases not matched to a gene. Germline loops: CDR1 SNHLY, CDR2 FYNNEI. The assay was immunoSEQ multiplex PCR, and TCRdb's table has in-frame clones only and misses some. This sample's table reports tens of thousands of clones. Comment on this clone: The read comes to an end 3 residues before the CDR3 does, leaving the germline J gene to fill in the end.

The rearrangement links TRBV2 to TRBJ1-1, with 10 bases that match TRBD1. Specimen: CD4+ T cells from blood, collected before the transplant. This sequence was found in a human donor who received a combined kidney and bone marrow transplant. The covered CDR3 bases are TGTGCCAGCAGTCGACAGGGGGCCTCTGAA. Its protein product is CASSRQGASE. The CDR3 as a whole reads CASSRQGASEAFF.